The T cell receptor beta chain under discussion was sequenced for a study of cytomegalovirus exposure and HLA in healthy donors. In the study overall: The study's early data release held around 85 million unique TCRs from HLA-typed donors.

From germline, CDR1 is SNHLY and CDR2 FYNNEI. This CDR3 is 13 amino acids long. Unmatched junction bases numbered 7, after V lost 11 bases and J lost 8 bases. Overall study results and limits: There were reportedly fewer N-insertions in an Asian-associated ancestry cluster than the roughly 680-donor mean, in a later analysis. In a later analysis, across HLA loci, associated TCR counts were highest for DRB1, lowest for HLA-C. For cytomegalovirus status, the classifier reportedly gave diagnoses with high specificity and sensitivity.

For this clone: Its antigen is currently unknown.

PCR amplification relied on 60 Vbeta primers (plus 13 Jbeta primers). The repertoire was sequenced with immunoSEQ multiplex PCR; TCRdb's copy has only in-frame clones and lacks some. The profile shows about 170,000 clones, roughly 80% of them singletons. The material sequenced was PBMCs. The chain carries TRBV2 and TRBJ1-6; TRBD1 agrees at 9 bases. The sequence was collected from a female donor in good health and CMV-seronegative. In DNA, the CDR3 is TGTGCCGGCCAGCGGACAGGGGATTCACCCCTCCACTTT. Protein: CAGQRTGDSPLHF. Together with reference TRBV2 and TRBJ1-6, the CDR3 gives the full variable domain: EPEVTQTPSHQVTQMGQEVILRCVPISNHLYFYWYRQILGQKVEFLVSFYNNEISEKSEIFDDQFSVERPDGSNFTLKIRSTKLEDSAMYFCAGQRTGDSPLHFGNGTRLTVT.